This TCR beta chain was profiled in a study of CD8 T cells in Susac syndrome. Findings and caveats of the study: The CD4+ T cell repertoires from Susac syndrome exhibited no clonal expansion. The study conceded that its TCR sequencing and HLA analysis involved relatively few individuals.

Random hexamers were used to reverse transcribe the RNA input (roughly 0.5 to 1 ug). MiXCR, run by TCRdb on the immunoSEQ multiplex PCR reads, gives a single entry per CDR3 protein. The data contain some 250,000 distinct CDR3 sequences, 90% to 97% of them singletons. Regarding this clonotype: Its antigen is unidentified.

Sequencing was performed on CD4+ T cells from PBMCs. The clonotype was recovered from a human donor with Susac syndrome.

The CDR3 coding sequence is TGTGCCAGCAGCTTAGACAGGGCGCAGGGGGTTAACTATGGCTACACCTTC. Encoded protein: CASSLDRAQGVNYGYTF. V and J are TRBV7-2 and TRBJ1-2, with 7 nucleotides matching TRBD1. Germline CDR1 and CDR2: SGHTA and FQGNSA. The CDR3 loop spans 17 amino acids. Unmatched junction bases numbered 9, after V lost 1 base and J lost 1 base.